The source of this T cell receptor (beta chain) is a study of blood T cell repertoires in COVID-19. In the study overall: PBMCs, B-cell-depleted T cells, or T cells provided the cDNA or gDNA that made up the material.

Trimming pared 1 base from V and 0 bases from J, leaving 6 bases between. The CDR3 totals 14 residues. Per the germline V gene, CDR1 is SGHTA and CDR2 is FQGNSA. Measured with immunoSEQ multiplex PCR; TCRdb has only the in-frame clones, and not every one. The sample has 55,000 to 70,000 clones; about 80% are singletons. The clonotype originates from a woman of 80 years or more with acute or convalescent COVID-19. The chain joins TRBV7-2 to TRBJ1-1, with D unresolved. The sample taken for sequencing was peripheral blood. CDR3 loop: CASSLEFMNTEAFF. DNA of the CDR3: TGTGCCAGCAGCTTAGAATTCATGAACACTGAAGCTTTCTTT.